This TCR beta chain was sequenced in a study of T cells expressing NK-cell markers. In the study overall: In sorted CD3+CD56+NKG2C+, CD3+CD56+NKG2C- and CD3+CD56-NKG2C+ T cells, TCR beta repertoires were obtained. Eight donors were sequenced, of whom seven were HCMV-seropositive, while the remaining one was HCMV-seronegative.

The CDR3 runs 13 residues. Germline-derived CDR1 and CDR2 are MNHNS and SASEGT. A 5'RACE template switching approach incorporating UMIs was used to make TCR beta cDNA. TCRdb re-called the 5' RACE reads and gives one entry per CDR3 protein, without DNA. Its listing shows roughly 160,000 distinct CDR3 sequences. On this clonotype: What it binds is unknown.

Study outcomes and limitations: Also leading the CD3+CD56-NKG2C+ fraction in a handful of donors were these clonotypes.

Sequenced sample: blood T cells: a sorted CD56 or NKG2C T cell subset, CD4+ or CD8+ T cells, or bulk PBMC T cells (not recorded which). The receptor was derived from a woman aged 18 to 75 in good health. The chain is built from TRBV6-1 and TRBJ2-1; lacking DNA, the TRBD1 call made by TCRdb goes unchecked. The CDR3 spells CASSRGQFNEQFF.